A selection of T cell receptor beta chains follows, all from one sample in a study of T cells in Graves' hyperthyroidism and ophthalmopathy. TCRdb re-derived calls from the multiplex PCR reads in MiXCR, one entry per CDR3 protein. The sample lists 500,000 to 650,000 distinct CDR3 sequences, around 15% occurring once. The sequenced sample consisted of blood. The receptors stem from a woman in her forties with Graves' hyperthyroidism. CDR3s include the opening cysteine and the closing phenylalanine or tryptophan. D genes are given only for firm matches. Only some rows state a clone size, as once, few, many or a class for expanded clones.

abundance,j_gene,d_gene,v_gene,CDR3nt,CDR3aa
many,TRBJ2-3,TRBD2,TRBV20-1,TGCAGTGCTAGAGATGGCGGGAGGGGCACAGATACGCAGTATTTT,CSARDGGRGTDTQYF
many,TRBJ2-3,NA,TRBV2,TGTGCCTCCCAAGGTGGGCAGAGCACAGATACGCAGTATTTT,CASQGGQSTDTQYF
many,TRBJ2-1,TRBD1,TRBV12-3/TRBV12-4,TGTGCCAGCAGACTGGACAGGGGCTACAATGAGCAGTTCTTC,CASRLDRGYNEQFF
many,TRBJ2-7,NA,TRBV18,TGTGCCAGCTCACCAGAAGCAGTACCCTCCTACGAGCAGTACTTC,CASSPEAVPSYEQYF
few,TRBJ2-1,TRBD2,TRBV4-1,TGCGCCAGCAGCCAAGTGGGACTAGCGCCTAGCTACAATGAGCAGTTCTTC,CASSQVGLAPSYNEQFF
many,TRBJ2-7,TRBD1,TRBV28,TGTGCCAGCGGACTGACAGGGGACTACGAGCAGTACTTC,CASGLTGDYEQYF
many,TRBJ2-1,NA,TRBV12-3/TRBV12-4,TGTGCCAGCAGTTTACCCCCAGGAATCAATGAGCAGTTCTTC,CASSLPPGINEQFF
few,TRBJ2-3,TRBD2,TRBV27,TGTGCCAGCAGTTTATTGGTGGGAGGGCCTCGATCAGATACGCAGTATTTT,CASSLLVGGPRSDTQYF
many,TRBJ2-7,TRBD1,TRBV20-1,TGCAGTGCTACCATATGGACAGGGTCGGGGGAGCAGTACTTC,CSATIWTGSGEQYF
many,TRBJ2-3,NA,TRBV20-1,TGCAGCGTTGGGGCCCTGTGGACAACCACAGATACGCAGTATTTT,CSVGALWTTTDTQYF
many,TRBJ2-5,TRBD1,TRBV18,TGTGCCAGCTCACCAAACGGACAGGGGTCGGAGACCCAGTACTTC,CASSPNGQGSETQYF
many,TRBJ2-2,TRBD2,TRBV11-2,TGTGCCAGCAGCCAGGGGGTAGCGGGAGTAGCCGGGGAGCTGTTTTTT,CASSQGVAGVAGELFF
few,TRBJ1-5,NA,TRBV19,TGTGCCAGTAGTAGTATAGGGGGGGGACAGCCCCAGCATTTT,CASSSIGGGQPQHF
many,TRBJ2-2,NA,TRBV12-3/TRBV12-4,TGTGCCAGCAGTTTAGCCCCTCCCAACACCGGGGAGCTGTTTTTT,CASSLAPPNTGELFF
NA,TRBJ1-5,TRBD1,TRBV19,TGTGCCAGTAGCTTCCTACAGGGGACTCAGCCCCAGCATTTT,CASSFLQGTQPQHF
NA,TRBJ1-4,NA,TRBV14,TGTGCCAGCAGCCAAGAGAGGGCAACTAATGAAAAACTGTTTTTT,CASSQERATNEKLFF
NA,TRBJ1-1,NA,TRBV19,TGTGCCAGTAGACCACCCGGGGGGCGGAGAACTGAAGCTTTCTTT,CASRPPGGRRTEAFF
many,TRBJ2-5,NA,TRBV9,TGTGCCAGCAGCGTAAGGTCGACACCCAGCCAAGAGACCCAGTACTTC,CASSVRSTPSQETQYF
NA,TRBJ1-6,NA,TRBV12-3/TRBV12-4,TGTGCCAGCAGTCAAGGAAACACACCCCTCCACTTT,CASSQGNTPLHF
NA,TRBJ2-3,TRBD2,TRBV9,TGTGCCAGCAGCTTTAGCGGGAGGCTAAGCACAGATACGCAGTATTTT,CASSFSGRLSTDTQYF
few,TRBJ2-3,NA,TRBV9,TGTGCCAGCAGCCTAAGGGACTTGACAGATACGCAGTATTTT,CASSLRDLTDTQYF
NA,TRBJ2-7,NA,TRBV5-8,TGTGCCAGCAGCCGGACCCAGACCTACGAGCAGTACTTC,CASSRTQTYEQYF
once,TRBJ1-3,TRBD1,TRBV4-1,TGCGCCAGCAGCCTTGATCCGGGACAGGGAGTAGGAAACACCATATATTTT,CASSLDPGQGVGNTIYF
NA,TRBJ2-4,NA,TRBV6-2/TRBV6-3,TGTGCCATTCAGGAGGGACTAGCCAAAAACATTCAGTACTTC,CAIQEGLAKNIQYF
many,TRBJ2-1,NA,TRBV11-1,TGTGCCAGCAGCTTAGCGCAGGGGAGCGTGGTCCCCTACAATGAGCAGTTCTTC,CASSLAQGSVVPYNEQFF
many,TRBJ2-1,NA,TRBV4-1,TGCGCCAGCAGCCAAGAAAGCGGGCACGCCTACAATGAGCAGTTCTTC,CASSQESGHAYNEQFF
few,TRBJ2-5,NA,TRBV14,TGTGCCAGCAGCCAATATATGAGAGAGACCCAGTACTTC,CASSQYMRETQYF
many,TRBJ2-5,NA,TRBV2,TGTGCCAGCAGTGAAGGTCTGGGGGCTGGCGCGGAGACCCAGTACTTC,CASSEGLGAGAETQYF
many,TRBJ2-3,TRBD1,TRBV3-1,TGTGCCAGCAGCGACAGGGCTAGTCTGACAGATACGCAGTATTTT,CASSDRASLTDTQYF
many,TRBJ2-3,TRBD2,TRBV7-2,TGTGCCAGCAGCCCATTGGGGACTAGCGGGAGGGGCACAGATACGCAGTATTTT,CASSPLGTSGRGTDTQYF
many,TRBJ2-3,TRBD2,TRBV11-3,TGTGCCAGCAGCCGCCCGACTAGCGCAGATACGCAGTATTTT,CASSRPTSADTQYF
NA,TRBJ1-5,TRBD1,TRBV20-1,TGCAGTGCCCGTGAGGACAGGGGATTCGATCAGCCCCAGCATTTT,CSAREDRGFDQPQHF
many,TRBJ1-1,NA,TRBV11-2,TGTGCCAGCAGCTTAGATCTTGGTGCCGCTTTCTTT,CASSLDLGAAFF
few,TRBJ2-5,TRBD1,TRBV29-1,TGCAGCGTTGACCTACAGGGGGGGACCCAGTACTTC,CSVDLQGGTQYF
few,TRBJ1-1,NA,TRBV20-1,TGCAGTGCTAGCGGTGGGGGGTATGGGACTGAAGCTTTCTTT,CSASGGGYGTEAFF
many,TRBJ2-6,NA,TRBV5-1,TGCGCCAGCAGCTTTGCGGGCCTTACCGCTGGGGCCAACGTCCTGACTTTC,CASSFAGLTAGANVLTF
few,TRBJ2-7,NA,TRBV14,TGTGCCAGCAGCCAGGGTAGCGGACCCTACGAGCAGTACTTC,CASSQGSGPYEQYF
few,TRBJ2-3,NA,TRBV27,TGTGCCTGCAGCCGCTTGGACACAGATACGCAGTATTTT,CACSRLDTDTQYF
many,TRBJ2-4,NA,TRBV5-1,TGCGCCAGCAGCTTGGCCTCGGGGAGCCGTCCCAAAAACATTCAGTACTTC,CASSLASGSRPKNIQYF
NA,TRBJ1-1,NA,TRBV10-3,TGTGCCATCAGTGAACCAGGACAGACGAATGAAGCTTTCTTT,CAISEPGQTNEAFF
NA,TRBJ2-4,NA,TRBV5-1,TGCGCCAGCAGCTTAGGTACTCTAGCCAAAAACATTCAGTACTTC,CASSLGTLAKNIQYF
many,TRBJ2-2,TRBD2,TRBV27,TGTGCCAGCAGTTCTAGCGGGAAACGTTACACCGGGGAGCTGTTTTTT,CASSSSGKRYTGELFF
many,TRBJ2-7,NA,TRBV5-6,TGTGCCAGCAGCTTGGTCGCAGCCGATATTACCTACGAGCAGTACTTC,CASSLVAADITYEQYF
few,TRBJ2-3,NA,TRBV6-1,TGTGCCAGCAGTGTTGGGGACACAGATACGCAGTATTTT,CASSVGDTDTQYF
few,TRBJ1-4,NA,TRBV5-1,TGCGCCAGCAGGGAGGGGAGGCTTGCAACTAATGAAAAACTGTTTTTT,CASREGRLATNEKLFF
many,TRBJ2-7,TRBD1,TRBV12-3/TRBV12-4,TGTGCCAGCACCTCGCTGGACAGGGCGGACGAGCAGTACTTC,CASTSLDRADEQYF
many,TRBJ2-3,NA,TRBV7-6,TGTGCCAGCAGCTTAGTGCAGGGACCAATAGATACGCAGTATTTT,CASSLVQGPIDTQYF
few,TRBJ2-7,NA,TRBV7-9,TGTGCCAGCAGCTTAACGTCCGGGGAGCAGTACTTC,CASSLTSGEQYF
NA,TRBJ2-1,NA,TRBV29-1,TGCAGCGTTGGAAAACCCGGGACCGTTAATGAGCAGTTCTTC,CSVGKPGTVNEQFF
many,TRBJ2-3,TRBD2,TRBV3-1,TGTGCCAGCAGCCAAGAAGGACTAGCCACAGATACGCAGTATTTT,CASSQEGLATDTQYF
many,TRBJ2-7,NA,TRBV20-1,TGCAGTGCTTCCCCTTCGGGGGAAGGCTACGAGCAGTACTTC,CSASPSGEGYEQYF